This T cell receptor (beta chain) was recorded in a study of blood T cell repertoires in COVID-19. Sequencing used immunoSEQ multiplex PCR; TCRdb keeps in-frame clones, though not all of them. The sample contains 250,000 to 300,000 clones, roughly 85% of which appear only once. V lost 5 bases and J 4 bases, leaving 15 bases between the germline ends. There are 15 residues in the CDR3. Germline CDR1 is SGHVS and CDR2 is FQNEAQ. This clone was recorded a few times. This chain links TRBV7-8 with TRBJ1-3; TRBD1 is a possible D gene (6 bases). This TCR was sampled from a man in his fifties with active or convalescent COVID-19. Material for sequencing was peripheral blood. DNA of the CDR3: TGTGCCAGCAGCCCGGCGGCAGGGGAAGGAAACACCATATATTTT. Translation gives CASSPAAGEGNTIYF. Together with reference TRBV7-8 and TRBJ1-3, the CDR3 gives the full variable domain: GAGVSQSPRYKVAKRGQDVALRCDPISGHVSLFWYQQALGQGPEFLTYFQNEAQLDKSGLPSDRFFAERPEGSVSTLKIQRTQQEDSAVYLCASSPAAGEGNTIYFGEGSWLTVV.